Shown below are 18 T cell receptor beta chains from a single sample sequenced in a study of chemoradiotherapy in HPV16-positive cancers. Produced via immunoSEQ multiplex PCR; TCRdb's table is partial and in-frame only. This table has fewer than 40,000 clones, roughly 88% appearing once. The source was blood, collected from a patient who underwent chemoradiotherapy. These receptors were collected from a human donor with HPV-associated anogenital cancer.

On this clone itself: The junction departs from germline at one end; a sequencing error may be responsible. The chain has TRBV29-1 and TRBJ2-7; 8 positions agree with TRBD1. Germline-derived CDR1 and CDR2 are SQVTM and ANQGSEA. The CDR3 has 13 residues. The CDR3 DNA reads as TGCAGCGTCGAAGGACAGGGAGCCTACGAGCAGTACTTC. It yields the protein CSVEGQGAYEQYF.

The V and J genes are TRBV5-1 and TRBJ2-5; 9 nucleotides align to TRBD1. The J call is in doubt because the DNA end fits TRBJ2-7 better. The CDR3 runs to 14 residues. Germline values: CDR1 SGHRS, CDR2 YFSETQ. CDR3 residues: CASRDGTGPYEQYF. The CDR3 coding sequence is TGCGCCAGCAGGGATGGGACAGGGCCCTACGAGCAGTACTTC.

This chain connects TRBV6-1 to TRBJ2-7; tentative D call: TRBD1 (5 bases). Germline CDR1 is MNHNS and CDR2 is SASEGT. The V and J ends lost 0 bases and 3 bases respectively, with 9 bases between them. The CDR3 has 14 residues. The CDR3 protein is CASSEAGHRYEQYF. The CDR3 nucleotides read TGTGCCAGCAGTGAAGCGGGGCATCGCTACGAGCAGTACTTC.

This chain connects TRBV23-1 to TRBJ1-1; no clear D gene. TRBV23-1 is marked as an open reading frame, function uncertain. The CDR3 length is 13 residues. The V end was cut by 2 bases, the J end by 11 bases, with 15 bases between. The DNA for the CDR3 is TGCGCCAGCAGTCAAAAAACCCCGGAGGAGGCTTTCTTT. Its translation: CASSQKTPEEAFF.

This chain connects TRBV18 to TRBJ2-2; 9 bases are shared with TRBD2. This CDR3 is 17 amino acids long. Germline-derived CDR1 and CDR2 are KGHSH and LQKENI. V lost 0 bases, J lost 0 bases, and 2 bases stayed unmatched. CDR3 sequence: CASSPPAGGANTGELFF. Here the CDR3 DNA reads TGTGCCAGCTCACCACCAGCGGGAGGCGCGAACACCGGGGAGCTGTTTTTT. The full variable domain, completed using reference TRBV18 and TRBJ2-2, is NAGVMQNPRHLVRRRGQEARLRCSPMKGHSHVYWYRQLPEEGLKFMVYLQKENIIDESGMPKERFSAEFPKEGPSILRIQQVVRGDSAAYFCASSPPAGGANTGELFFGEGSRLTVL.

This clone was seen more than once but under ten times. V and J are TRBV6-1 and TRBJ1-4; a possible D gene is TRBD1 (5 bases). The germline gives CDR1 MNHNS, CDR2 SASEGT. The CDR3 length is 18 residues. Trimming cost V 3 bases and J 8 bases, with 25 bases left between them. The CDR3 region is CASSDLPWRRQGEEKLFF. The CDR3 DNA reads as TGTGCCAGCAGTGACCTCCCCTGGAGGAGGCAGGGTGAAGAAAAACTGTTTTTT.

This rearrangement joins TRBV19 to TRBJ1-1; possibly TRBD1 for D (6 bases). The CDR3 is 13 amino acids. Germline V gene sequence: CDR1 LNHDA, CDR2 SQIVND (reference sequence). V lost 4 bases to trimming and J lost 11 bases, with 17 bases between them. The CDR3 DNA reads TGTGCCAGTAGTAATTATCCAGGGGTGAAGGCTTTCTTT. Protein sequence: CASSNYPGVKAFF.

Only one count was recorded for this clone. V usage is TRBV7-9 and J usage is TRBJ2-5, with D tentatively TRBD1 or TRBD2 (6 bases each). The V end was cut by 5 bases, the J end by 1 base, with 14 bases between. This CDR3 comprises 15 residues. CDR1 is SEHNR, CDR2 FQNEAQ, per germline (reference sequence). The CDR3 region has the DNA TGTGCCAGCAGCCCAGGGGCCGGGAGCCAAGAGACCCAGTACTTC. This gives the protein CASSPGAGSQETQYF. The full variable domain, with the rest looked up from reference TRBV7-9 and TRBJ2-5, is DTGVSQNPRHKITKRGQNVTFRCDPISEHNRLYWYRQTLGQGPEFLTYFQNEAQLEKSRLLSDRFSAERPKGSFSTLEIQRTEQGDSAMYLCASSPGAGSQETQYFGPGTRLLVL.

J is TRBJ1-1 and V is TRBV7-9; TRBD1 matches at 7 bases. The CDR3 runs to 15 residues. Germline-derived CDR1 and CDR2 are SEHNR and FQNEAQ (reference sequence). With V trimmed by 6 bases and J by 0 bases, 7 bases remained unmatched. CDR3 loop: CASRPKDRLNTEAFF. The CDR3 DNA sequence: TGTGCCAGCAGACCAAAGGACAGGCTGAACACTGAAGCTTTCTTT.

The chain combines TRBV4-1 with TRBJ1-2, with a tentative D call TRBD1 (5 bases). The CDR3 spans 15 residues. V was clipped by 2 bases and J by 0 bases, with 10 bases between them. CDR1 MGHRA and CDR2 YSYEKL come from the germline V gene. Here the CDR3 DNA reads TGCGCCAGCAGCCAATCTGACAGCACTAACTATGGCTACACCTTC. Translated: CASSQSDSTNYGYTF.

The chain has TRBV7-8 and TRBJ1-6; D unclear. CDR1 SGHVS and CDR2 FQNEAQ come from the germline V gene. The CDR3 has 14 amino acids. V shed 5 bases and J shed 9 bases, with 14 bases lying between them. The CDR3 spells CASSPGLLGSPLHF. CDR3 bases: TGTGCCAGCAGCCCGGGCCTTTTGGGTTCACCCCTCCACTTT. Supplemented by reference TRBV7-8 and TRBJ1-6, the full variable domain reads GAGVSQSPRYKVAKRGQDVALRCDPISGHVSLFWYQQALGQGPEFLTYFQNEAQLDKSGLPSDRFFAERPEGSVSTLKIQRTQQEDSAVYLCASSPGLLGSPLHFGNGTRLTVT.

The chain joins TRBV28 to TRBJ2-3, with TRBD2 identical over 12 bases. The CDR3 runs 15 residues. Per the germline V gene, CDR1 is MDHEN and CDR2 is SYDVKM. V lost 5 bases and J lost 4; bases outside the gene matches: 4. CDR3 loop: CASSRASGGADTQYF. CDR3 DNA sequence: TGTGCCAGCAGTAGGGCTAGCGGGGGGGCAGATACGCAGTATTTT.

This sequence joins TRBV6-1 and TRBJ2-7; D might be TRBD1 or TRBD2, each matching 5 bases. The CDR3 loop spans 9 amino acids. Germline CDR1 MNHNS, CDR2 SASEGT. V lost 11 bases, J lost 6 bases, and 8 bases lay in between. CDR3 sequence reads: CAGGVEQYF. The CDR3 coding sequence is TGTGCCGGGGGAGTCGAGCAGTACTTC.

The chain joins TRBV2 to TRBJ1-5; a weak D match, TRBD1 (6 bases). Per the germline V gene, CDR1 is SNHLY and CDR2 is FYNNEI. V was cut by 9 bases and J by 7 bases, with 22 bases left in between. The CDR3 has 15 residues. Written as DNA, the CDR3 is TGTGCCAGTTCGTTGGACAGTACCCTAGGGCAGCCCCAGCATTTT. Translated: CASSLDSTLGQPQHF.

The J gene is TRBJ2-7, the V gene TRBV28; 9 nucleotides match TRBD1. Per the germline V gene, CDR1 is MDHEN and CDR2 is SYDVKM. The CDR3 has 14 amino acids. With 10 bases clipped from V and 4 bases from J, the junction kept 11 bases outside the gene matches. CDR3 DNA: TGTGCCACCAGCCGGAGGGACAGGGAGTACGAGCAGTACTTC. This encodes CATSRRDREYEQYF.

J is TRBJ1-6 and V is TRBV7-8; tentative D call: TRBD1 (5 bases). This CDR3 is built from 15 residues. Germline V gives CDR1 SGHVS, CDR2 FQNEAQ. Trimming left V 4 bases short and J 5 bases short, with 12 bases between. The CDR3 here is CASSSRQSDNSPLHF. Written as DNA, the CDR3 is TGTGCCAGCAGCTCAAGACAGTCCGATAATTCACCCCTCCACTTT.

The chain is built from TRBV2 and TRBJ1-6; no firm D call. V was trimmed by 7 bases and J by 8 bases, leaving 12 bases between them. CDR1 and CDR2 from the germline V gene are SNHLY and FYNNEI. CDR3 length equals 13 residues. The chain's CDR3 is CASMWQLDSPLHF. The CDR3 nucleotides read TGTGCCAGCATGTGGCAGCTCGATTCACCCCTCCACTTT.

The V and J genes are TRBV5-1 and TRBJ2-3, with 8 bases fitting TRBD2. V lost 0 bases to trimming and J lost 2 bases; unmatched junction nucleotides: 8. The CDR3 spans 17 residues. Germline V gene sequence: CDR1 SGHRS, CDR2 YFSETQ. The CDR3 nucleotides are TGCGCCAGCAGCTTGGATCCCACGGGGGGGTCCACAGATACGCAGTATTTT. Protein: CASSLDPTGGSTDTQYF.